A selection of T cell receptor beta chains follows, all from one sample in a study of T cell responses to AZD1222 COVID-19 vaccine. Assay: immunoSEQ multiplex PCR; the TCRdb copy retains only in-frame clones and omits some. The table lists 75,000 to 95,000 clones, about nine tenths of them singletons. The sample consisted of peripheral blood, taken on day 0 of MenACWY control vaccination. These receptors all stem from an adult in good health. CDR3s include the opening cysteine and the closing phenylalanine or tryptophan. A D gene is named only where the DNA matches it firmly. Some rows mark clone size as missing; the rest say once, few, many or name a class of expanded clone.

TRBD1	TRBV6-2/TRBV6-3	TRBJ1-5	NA	TGTGCCAGCAGCTTTTTGGGACAGACCATGAATCAGCCCCAGCATTTT	CASSFLGQTMNQPQHF
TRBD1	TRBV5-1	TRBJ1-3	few	TGCGCCAGCAGCCTAGGGACAGCTGGAAACACCATATATTTT	CASSLGTAGNTIYF
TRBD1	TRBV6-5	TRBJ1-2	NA	TGTGCCAGCAGCGATACAGGGGGCTTCTATGGCTACACCTTC	CASSDTGGFYGYTF
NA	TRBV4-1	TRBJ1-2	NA	TGCGCCAGCAGCCCTACGGGAAATAACTATGGCTACACCTTC	CASSPTGNNYGYTF
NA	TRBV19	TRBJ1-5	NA	TGTGCCAGTAGTCCTGGGCAGGGCAATCAGCCCCAGCATTTT	CASSPGQGNQPQHF
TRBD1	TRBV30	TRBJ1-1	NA	TGTGCCTGGAGTGGGACGGACAGGGATATTTTGGACACTGAAGCTTTCTTT	CAWSGTDRDILDTEAFF
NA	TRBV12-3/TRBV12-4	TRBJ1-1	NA	TGTGCCAGCCTATCGGGTGTTGAAGCTTTCTTT	CASLSGVEAFF
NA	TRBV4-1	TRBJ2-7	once	TGCGCCAGCAGCCAGTTAAGTTTGACCCTCTATGAGCAGTACTTC	CASSQLSLTLYEQYF
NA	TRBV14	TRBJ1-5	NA	TGTGCCAGCAGCCAGTGGGGGAATCAGCCCCAGCATTTT	CASSQWGNQPQHF
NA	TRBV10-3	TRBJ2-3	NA	TGTGCCATCAGTGAGTCAGATACGCAGTATTTT	CAISESDTQYF
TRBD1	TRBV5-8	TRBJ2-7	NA	TGTGCCAGCAGCTTAGGGACAGGGTACTCCTACGAGCAGTACTTC	CASSLGTGYSYEQYF
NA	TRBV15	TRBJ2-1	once	TGTGCCACCAGCAGAGAGGTCTCTCGGCAGTTCTTC	CATSREVSRQFF
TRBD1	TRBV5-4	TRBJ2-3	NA	TGTGCCAGCAGCTTAAGACAGGGTGGTTTTTCAACAGATACGCAGTATTTT	CASSLRQGGFSTDTQYF
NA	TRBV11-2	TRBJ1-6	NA	TGTGCCAGCAGCTGGAGGGACCTCCGGAGCTCCTATAATTCACCCCTCCACTTT	CASSWRDLRSSYNSPLHF
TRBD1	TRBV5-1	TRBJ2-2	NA	TGCGCCAGCAGCCGGGACAGGGTTATAACCGGGGAGCTGTTTTTT	CASSRDRVITGELFF
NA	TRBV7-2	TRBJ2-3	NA	TGTGCCAGCAGCGCAAATGGGCCTACTCTCACAGATACGCAGTATTTT	CASSANGPTLTDTQYF
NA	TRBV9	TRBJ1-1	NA	TGTGCCAGCAGCCCGAGGGTCACTCTTGGCACTGAAGCTTTCTTT	CASSPRVTLGTEAFF
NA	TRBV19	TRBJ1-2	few	TGTGCCAGTAGTATAGTTCGGCCCGGACGTGGGGTCTATGGCTACACCTTC	CASSIVRPGRGVYGYTF
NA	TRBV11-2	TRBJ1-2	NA	TGTGCCAGCAGCTCCAGGGACGGGTATGGCTACACCTTC	CASSSRDGYGYTF
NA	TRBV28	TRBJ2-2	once	TGTGCCAGCACCATAGGAGGGGGCCGGCTAAACACCGGGGAGCTGTTTTTT	CASTIGGGRLNTGELFF
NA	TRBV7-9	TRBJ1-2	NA	TGTGCCAGCCACCGCGTCGGGGATACTGACTATGGCTACACCTTC	CASHRVGDTDYGYTF
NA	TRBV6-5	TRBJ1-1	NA	TGTGCCAGCAGTTACGGTCAAAACATGAACACTGAAGCTTTCTTT	CASSYGQNMNTEAFF
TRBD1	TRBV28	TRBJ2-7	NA	TGTGCCAGCAGTCGGACAGGGGGCTCCTACGAGCAGTACTTC	CASSRTGGSYEQYF
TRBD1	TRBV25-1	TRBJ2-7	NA	TGTGCCAGCAGTCCCGGACAGGGGGCAGGGGGGGAGCAGTACTTC	CASSPGQGAGGEQYF
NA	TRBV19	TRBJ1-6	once	TGTGCCAGTAGTACGACTCTTTACGGTGAATCACCCCTCCACTTT	CASSTTLYGESPLHF
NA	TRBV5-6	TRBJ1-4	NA	TGTGCCAGCAGCTTGGGGGCCAGTACTTCTAATGAAAAACTGTTTTTT	CASSLGASTSNEKLFF
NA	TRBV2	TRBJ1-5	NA	TGTGCCAGCAGTGATATCAATCAGCCCCAGCATTTT	CASSDINQPQHF
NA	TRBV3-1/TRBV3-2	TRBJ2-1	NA	TGTGCCAGCAGCCTCCGGGATCAAGAGCAGTTCTTC	CASSLRDQEQFF
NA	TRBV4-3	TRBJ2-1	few	TGCGCCAGCAGCCGAATGGGGGATAATGAGCAGTTCTTC	CASSRMGDNEQFF
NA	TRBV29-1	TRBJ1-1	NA	TGCAGCGTTGGGGAGGGGGAGGGCGCTGAAGCTTTCTTT	CSVGEGEGAEAFF
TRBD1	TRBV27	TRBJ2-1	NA	TGTGCCAGCAGTTCGACAGGGACGAATGAGCAGTTCTTC	CASSSTGTNEQFF
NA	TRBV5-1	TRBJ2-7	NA	TGCGCCAGCAGCTTGACCCGGACGGAATCCTACGAGCAGTACTTC	CASSLTRTESYEQYF
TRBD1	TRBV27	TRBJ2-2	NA	TGTGCCAGCAGCGACACCGGGACAGGGAGGGGCGGGGAGCTGTTTTTT	CASSDTGTGRGGELFF
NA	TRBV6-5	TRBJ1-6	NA	TGTGCCAGCAGTTACTCAATAGGCGGGGATTCACCCCTCCACTTT	CASSYSIGGDSPLHF
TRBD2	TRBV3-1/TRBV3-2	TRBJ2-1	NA	TGTGCCAGCAGCCAAGGTTCTCGCGGGGGGCTTAGGGATGAGCAGTTCTTC	CASSQGSRGGLRDEQFF
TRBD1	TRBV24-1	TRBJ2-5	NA	TGTGCCACCAGTCCAACAGGGGAAGAGACCCAGTACTTC	CATSPTGEETQYF
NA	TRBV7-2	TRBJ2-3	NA	TGTGCCAGCAGCTTAGGTATTACCCCAGCAGATACGCAGTATTTT	CASSLGITPADTQYF
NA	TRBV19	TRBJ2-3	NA	TGTGCCAGTAGCCTTGGGGCCAGGGCAGATACGCAGTATTTT	CASSLGARADTQYF
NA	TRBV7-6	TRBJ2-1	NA	TGTGCCAGCAGCTGGAGAGGGGCTGAGCAGTTCTTC	CASSWRGAEQFF
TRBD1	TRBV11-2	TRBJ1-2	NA	TGTGCCAGCAGCACAAGAACAGGGGGAGCTAACTATGGCTACACCTTC	CASSTRTGGANYGYTF
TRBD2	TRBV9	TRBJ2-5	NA	TGTGCCAGCAGTGCGACTAGCGGGGGGCCTGGGGAGACCCAGTACTTC	CASSATSGGPGETQYF
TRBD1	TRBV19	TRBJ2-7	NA	TGTGCCAGTAGTATAGGACCGGGACAGAGCTACGAGCAGTACTTC	CASSIGPGQSYEQYF
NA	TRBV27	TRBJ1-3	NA	TGTGCCAGCAGTTTATCAGGGGCTGGAAACACCATATATTTT	CASSLSGAGNTIYF
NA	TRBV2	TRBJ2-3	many	TGTGCCAGCAGGGGGAGCTTAGATACGCAGTATTTT	CASRGSLDTQYF